These T cell receptor beta chains were read from a single sample in a study of blood T cell repertoires in COVID-19. Repertoires were generated with immunoSEQ multiplex PCR, while TCRdb's copy carries only in-frame clones and drops some. The sample comprises about 240,000 clones, more than 85% of which are singletons, and 4.1% rests with the top ten. What was sequenced was PBMCs or T cells enriched from blood (not recorded which). The receptors were sampled from a woman aged 30 to 39 who had recovered from COVID-19. Both conserved end residues are part of each CDR3. D genes are given only for firm matches. Size is stated for part of the rows, as once, few or many counts, or as a class when the clone is expanded.

v_call: TRBV3-1/TRBV3-2
clone_size: NA
d_call: TRBD1
j_call: TRBJ1-6
cdr3_aa: CASSYLTGGSGSPLHF
cdr3_nt: TGTGCCAGCAGCTACCTGACAGGGGGAAGTGGATCACCCCTCCACTTT

v_call: TRBV30
clone_size: NA
d_call: NA
j_call: TRBJ1-1
cdr3_aa: CAWKGNEAPGTEAFF
cdr3_nt: TGTGCCTGGAAGGGGAACGAGGCCCCGGGCACTGAAGCTTTCTTT

v_call: TRBV7-3
clone_size: NA
d_call: TRBD1
j_call: TRBJ1-3
cdr3_aa: CASSPTGSGNTIYF
cdr3_nt: TGTGCCAGCAGCCCGACAGGGTCTGGAAACACCATATATTTT

v_call: TRBV19
clone_size: NA
d_call: NA
j_call: TRBJ1-2
cdr3_aa: CASSIAGEFYAYTF
cdr3_nt: TGTGCCAGTAGTATAGCGGGGGAGTTTTACGCCTACACCTTC

v_call: TRBV19
clone_size: NA
d_call: TRBD1
j_call: TRBJ1-6
cdr3_aa: CASSGSNRGRSPLHF
cdr3_nt: TGTGCCAGTAGTGGATCCAACAGGGGGCGTTCACCCCTCCACTTT

v_call: TRBV12-3/TRBV12-4
clone_size: NA
d_call: NA
j_call: TRBJ2-5
cdr3_aa: CASSRSQETQYF
cdr3_nt: TGTGCCAGCAGCCGTAGCCAAGAGACCCAGTACTTC

v_call: TRBV2
clone_size: NA
d_call: NA
j_call: TRBJ1-6
cdr3_aa: CASTENRDSSSPLHF
cdr3_nt: TGTGCCAGCACCGAAAACAGGGATTCGAGTTCACCCCTCCACTTT

v_call: TRBV28
clone_size: NA
d_call: TRBD1
j_call: TRBJ1-2
cdr3_aa: CASILTGGLGYTF
cdr3_nt: TGTGCCAGCATTCTAACAGGGGGCCTTGGCTACACCTTC

v_call: TRBV30
clone_size: NA
d_call: TRBD2
j_call: TRBJ2-7
cdr3_aa: CAWSGFGTSGQAEQYF
cdr3_nt: TGTGCCTGGAGTGGGTTCGGGACTAGCGGACAAGCCGAGCAGTACTTC

v_call: TRBV18
clone_size: NA
d_call: TRBD1
j_call: TRBJ1-2
cdr3_aa: CASANPPGQMGEFTF
cdr3_nt: TGTGCCAGCGCTAACCCTCCGGGACAGATGGGCGAATTCACCTTC

v_call: TRBV18
clone_size: NA
d_call: NA
j_call: TRBJ1-2
cdr3_aa: CASSPQGDYGYTF
cdr3_nt: TGTGCCAGCTCACCACAGGGGGACTATGGCTACACCTTC

v_call: TRBV19
clone_size: NA
d_call: NA
j_call: TRBJ1-2
cdr3_aa: CASSITGNYGYTF
cdr3_nt: TGTGCCAGTAGTATAACGGGGAACTATGGCTACACCTTC

v_call: TRBV18
clone_size: NA
d_call: NA
j_call: TRBJ1-2
cdr3_aa: CASSPRLETAFVYTF
cdr3_nt: TGTGCCAGCTCACCACGGTTGGAGACGGCATTTGTCTACACCTTC

v_call: TRBV25-1
clone_size: NA
d_call: NA
j_call: TRBJ1-4
cdr3_aa: CASSVEEKLFF
cdr3_nt: TGTGCCAGCAGTGTTGAGGAAAAACTGTTTTTT

v_call: TRBV20-1
clone_size: NA
d_call: TRBD2
j_call: TRBJ2-1
cdr3_aa: CSASVSLTSGVSYNEQFF
cdr3_nt: TGCAGTGCTAGTGTGAGTCTGACTAGCGGGGTATCCTACAATGAGCAGTTCTTC

v_call: TRBV4-1
clone_size: NA
d_call: TRBD1
j_call: TRBJ2-7
cdr3_aa: CASSQGGTGPYEQYF
cdr3_nt: TGCGCCAGCAGCCAAGGTGGGACAGGACCCTACGAGCAGTACTTC

v_call: TRBV5-6
clone_size: NA
d_call: TRBD1
j_call: TRBJ1-1
cdr3_aa: CASSAGTGRNTEAFF
cdr3_nt: TGTGCCAGCAGCGCGGGGACAGGTCGCAACACTGAAGCTTTCTTT

v_call: TRBV12-3/TRBV12-4
clone_size: NA
d_call: NA
j_call: TRBJ1-2
cdr3_aa: CASSPSAGYGYTF
cdr3_nt: TGTGCCAGCAGTCCGTCAGCGGGCTATGGCTACACCTTC

v_call: TRBV7-3
clone_size: NA
d_call: NA
j_call: TRBJ2-3
cdr3_aa: CASSLSGAGDTQYF
cdr3_nt: TGTGCCAGCAGCTTAAGTGGGGCTGGAGATACGCAGTATTTT

v_call: TRBV7-6
clone_size: NA
d_call: NA
j_call: TRBJ1-1
cdr3_aa: CASSLGQEYTEAFF
cdr3_nt: TGTGCCAGCAGCTTAGGACAGGAATACACTGAAGCTTTCTTT

v_call: TRBV7-2
clone_size: few
d_call: NA
j_call: TRBJ2-7
cdr3_aa: CASSFQRGSYEQYF
cdr3_nt: TGTGCCAGCAGCTTTCAAAGGGGCTCCTACGAGCAGTACTTC

v_call: TRBV11-2
clone_size: NA
d_call: NA
j_call: TRBJ2-7
cdr3_aa: CASSSPGARGDYYEQYF
cdr3_nt: TGTGCCAGCAGCTCCCCGGGAGCTCGTGGCGACTACTACGAGCAGTACTTC

v_call: TRBV27
clone_size: NA
d_call: NA
j_call: TRBJ2-7
cdr3_aa: CASSSYYEQYF
cdr3_nt: TGTGCCAGCAGCTCCTACTACGAGCAGTACTTC

v_call: TRBV19
clone_size: NA
d_call: TRBD2
j_call: TRBJ2-3
cdr3_aa: CASSGARLAANTDTQYF
cdr3_nt: TGTGCCAGTAGTGGGGCAAGACTAGCGGCAAACACAGATACGCAGTATTTT

v_call: TRBV29-1
clone_size: NA
d_call: TRBD2
j_call: TRBJ2-1
cdr3_aa: CSVASGRRLNEQFF
cdr3_nt: TGCAGCGTTGCTAGCGGGAGAAGGTTAAATGAGCAGTTCTTC

v_call: TRBV9
clone_size: NA
d_call: TRBD2
j_call: TRBJ2-1
cdr3_aa: CASSVVDGRGHNEQFF
cdr3_nt: TGTGCCAGCAGCGTAGTGGACGGGAGGGGACACAATGAGCAGTTCTTC

v_call: TRBV27
clone_size: NA
d_call: TRBD1
j_call: TRBJ1-6
cdr3_aa: CASSPGTVNSPLHF
cdr3_nt: TGTGCCAGCAGTCCCGGGACAGTTAATTCACCCCTCCACTTT

v_call: TRBV30
clone_size: NA
d_call: NA
j_call: TRBJ2-7
cdr3_aa: CAWGGLRSAEQYF
cdr3_nt: TGTGCCTGGGGGGGACTTCGCTCTGCCGAGCAGTACTTC

v_call: TRBV6-1
clone_size: NA
d_call: NA
j_call: TRBJ1-2
cdr3_aa: CASSETGTWNGYTF
cdr3_nt: TGTGCCAGCAGTGAAACCGGGACATGGAATGGCTACACCTTC

v_call: TRBV6-9
clone_size: NA
d_call: NA
j_call: TRBJ1-1
cdr3_aa: CASSYDGGAEAFF
cdr3_nt: TGTGCCAGCAGTTACGACGGAGGCGCTGAAGCTTTCTTT

v_call: TRBV28
clone_size: NA
d_call: TRBD1
j_call: TRBJ2-5
cdr3_aa: CASTIQGARSETQYF
cdr3_nt: TGTGCCAGCACTATACAGGGGGCTAGGTCGGAGACCCAGTACTTC

v_call: TRBV28
clone_size: NA
d_call: NA
j_call: TRBJ2-7
cdr3_aa: CASSLSGGNPYEQYF
cdr3_nt: TGTGCCAGCAGTTTATCGGGGGGCAACCCCTACGAGCAGTACTTC

v_call: TRBV7-8
clone_size: NA
d_call: TRBD1
j_call: TRBJ1-2
cdr3_aa: CASSPAGQYGYTF
cdr3_nt: TGTGCCAGCAGCCCTGCGGGACAGTATGGCTACACCTTC

v_call: TRBV9
clone_size: NA
d_call: NA
j_call: TRBJ2-1
cdr3_aa: CASSDHRIPSYNEQFF
cdr3_nt: TGTGCCAGCAGCGACCACAGGATTCCGTCCTACAATGAGCAGTTCTTC

v_call: TRBV5-1
clone_size: NA
d_call: TRBD2
j_call: TRBJ2-1
cdr3_aa: CASSPMRDLVTSAYNEQFF
cdr3_nt: TGCGCCAGCAGCCCGATGCGGGACCTAGTGACTAGCGCGTACAATGAGCAGTTCTTC

v_call: TRBV28
clone_size: NA
d_call: NA
j_call: TRBJ1-4
cdr3_aa: CASGAVEKLFF
cdr3_nt: TGTGCCAGCGGAGCAGTAGAAAAACTGTTTTTT

v_call: TRBV5-4
clone_size: NA
d_call: TRBD1
j_call: TRBJ2-7
cdr3_aa: CASSFDRGLYEQYF
cdr3_nt: TGTGCCAGCAGCTTCGACAGGGGGCTATACGAGCAGTACTTC

v_call: TRBV29-1
clone_size: NA
d_call: TRBD1
j_call: TRBJ2-5
cdr3_aa: CSVDSTQGAQYF
cdr3_nt: TGCAGCGTTGACTCCACCCAGGGGGCCCAGTACTTC

v_call: TRBV12-3/TRBV12-4
clone_size: NA
d_call: NA
j_call: TRBJ1-5
cdr3_aa: CASSLNPGENQHF
cdr3_nt: TGTGCCAGCAGTTTAAACCCAGGGGAGAACCAGCATTTT

v_call: TRBV30
clone_size: NA
d_call: TRBD1
j_call: TRBJ1-2
cdr3_aa: CASKGQGNYGYTF
cdr3_nt: TGTGCCTCGAAGGGACAGGGAAACTATGGCTACACCTTC

v_call: TRBV7-9
clone_size: NA
d_call: TRBD2
j_call: TRBJ2-5
cdr3_aa: CASSKSGGRALETQYF
cdr3_nt: TGTGCCAGCAGCAAATCAGGCGGGAGGGCCTTAGAGACCCAGTACTTC

v_call: TRBV19
clone_size: NA
d_call: NA
j_call: TRBJ2-3
cdr3_aa: CASSRWSGRYTDTQYF
cdr3_nt: TGTGCCAGTAGTCGGTGGAGCGGGCGGTACACAGATACGCAGTATTTT

v_call: TRBV19
clone_size: NA
d_call: TRBD1
j_call: TRBJ2-7
cdr3_aa: CASRPGGLSYEQYF
cdr3_nt: TGTGCCAGTAGACCAGGGGGCCTGAGTTACGAGCAGTACTTC

v_call: TRBV6-2/TRBV6-3
clone_size: NA
d_call: NA
j_call: TRBJ2-3
cdr3_aa: CASSGQGTDTQYF
cdr3_nt: TGTGCCAGCAGTGGACAAGGCACAGATACGCAGTATTTT

v_call: TRBV4-3
clone_size: once
d_call: TRBD2
j_call: TRBJ2-7
cdr3_aa: CASSQFAGGLYEQYF
cdr3_nt: TGCGCCAGCAGCCAATTCGCGGGGGGCTTGTACGAGCAGTACTTC

v_call: TRBV7-9
clone_size: NA
d_call: TRBD1
j_call: TRBJ1-4
cdr3_aa: CASSPGQLNEKLFF
cdr3_nt: TGTGCCAGCAGCCCGGGACAGCTTAATGAAAAACTGTTTTTT